The 27 T cell receptor beta chains presented below share a single source sample, sequenced in a study of blood T cell repertoires in COVID-19 (TCRdb year 2020). Library prep was done by the immunoSEQ multiplex PCR assay. TCRdb stores this immuneACCESS table with in-frame sequences only. Part of the clones is absent; in the studies checked, under half of the shortfall reflects unresolved V genes, and no reason is known for the rest. Across this sample there are fewer than 90,000 clones, with about 87% seen only once. Together, the top ten hold approximately 0.5% of the sample. Sequenced sample: peripheral blood. Receptors were obtained from a man aged 55-75 years with acute or convalescent COVID-19.

This chain connects TRBV19 to TRBJ2-7, with TRBD2 as a possible D gene (6 bases). Germline values: CDR1 LNHDA, CDR2 SQIVND (reference sequence). The CDR3 is 14 amino acids. Trimming shortened V by 3 bases and J by 2 bases, and 11 bases separated the two germline ends. CDR3 residues: CASSMGGTTYEQYF. The CDR3 nucleotides are TGTGCCAGTAGTATGGGGGGTACTACCTACGAGCAGTACTTC.

The chain carries TRBV7-2 and TRBJ2-2, with D uncertain. Between the trimmed V and J ends, which lost 4 bases and 1 base, there was a span of 7 bases. Germline V lookup: CDR1 SGHTA, CDR2 FQGNSA. This CDR3 region has 14 residues. The DNA for the CDR3 is TGTGCCAGCAGCTCGCGTTTGAACACCGGGGAGCTGTTTTTT. This sequence encodes CASSSRLNTGELFF.

CDR3 nucleotides: TGCGCCAGCAGCTTGGGGAGACGGGACAGGGATCCTGAAGCTTTCTTT. Residues: CASSLGRRDRDPEAFF. The chain joins TRBV5-1 to TRBJ1-1, with 9 positions matching TRBD1. This CDR3 has 16 residues. The V segment lost 0 bases and the J segment 6 bases; nucleotides outside the gene matches: 9. Germline values: CDR1 SGHRS, CDR2 YFSETQ.

The rearrangement joins TRBV12-5 to TRBJ1-5; 7 bases align to TRBD1. The CDR3 is 15 amino acids. V shed 5 bases and J 3 bases; nucleotides not matched to a gene: 7. The germline CDR1 and CDR2 sequences are LGHNT and FRNRAP. The CDR3 here is CASGRPGQTNQPQHF. CDR3 DNA sequence: TGTGCTAGTGGTCGCCCGGGACAGACCAATCAGCCCCAGCATTTT. The full variable domain, its missing parts supplied by reference TRBV12-5 and TRBJ1-5, is DARVTQTPRHKVTEMGQEVTMRCQPILGHNTVFWYRQTMMQGLELLAYFRNRAPLDDSGMPKDRFSAEMPDATLATLKIQPSEPRDSAVYFCASGRPGQTNQPQHFGDGTRLSIL.

This chain connects TRBV4-2 to TRBJ1-5; no firm D call. Germline V lookup: CDR1 LGHNA, CDR2 YNFKEQ. Deletions cut 0 bases from V and 15 bases from J, with 18 bases between. CDR3 length: 14 amino acids. The CDR3 sequence is CASSQEAVTPIRHF. CDR3 nucleotides: TGTGCCAGCAGCCAAGAGGCCGTCACACCGATCCGGCATTTT.

This chain links TRBV6-6 with TRBJ2-7, with 7 bases identical to TRBD2. V was pared by 6 bases and J by 1 base, with 9 bases of the junction left unmatched. Germline CDR1 MNHNY, CDR2 SVGAGI (reference sequence). The CDR3 spans 15 residues. The CDR3 bases are TGTGCCAGCAGGGACCTAGCGGAGGGGTCCTACGAGCAGTACTTC. Translating it yields CASRDLAEGSYEQYF.

The chain links TRBV24-1 to TRBJ1-1; D is possibly TRBD1 (5 bases). CDR1 KGHDR and CDR2 SFDVKD come from the germline V gene. The CDR3 spans 13 residues. Deletions cut 4 bases from V and 4 bases from J, with 9 bases between. The CDR3 sequence is CATSDTDSTEAFF. CDR3 nucleotide sequence: TGTGCCACCAGTGACACAGACAGCACTGAAGCTTTCTTT.

Only a few counts were recorded for this clone. The chain combines TRBV19 with TRBJ2-1; the match to TRBD2 covers 11 bases. Germline assignment: CDR1 LNHDA and CDR2 SQIVND (reference sequence). Trimming at V came to 6 bases and at J to 9 bases, leaving 13 bases not matched to a gene. The CDR3 sequence is 16 residues long. The CDR3 region has the DNA TGTGCCAGTAGCACCTCCGGGACTAGCGGTACAGCTGAGCAGTTCTTC. As protein: CASSTSGTSGTAEQFF.

The chain couples TRBV12-3 or TRBV12-4 to TRBJ1-2; D gene ambiguous. The CDR3 consists of 13 residues. V lost 5 bases and J 2 bases, leaving 9 bases between the germline ends. This CDR3 reads CASSPTGNYGYTF. The CDR3 DNA reads as TGTGCCAGCAGTCCGACGGGGAACTATGGCTACACCTTC.

The chain joins TRBV10-2 to TRBJ2-7, with a possible D match to TRBD2 (6 bases). The V gene lost 3 bases and the J gene lost 0 bases, with 9 bases spanning the gap. This CDR3 is built from 14 residues. The germline gives CDR1 WSHSY, CDR2 SAAADI. The CDR3 DNA is TGCGCCAGCAGTGAATTGGGGGGCTCCTACGAGCAGTACTTC. This translates into CASSELGGSYEQYF.

The V and J genes are TRBV5-1 and TRBJ1-4, with TRBD1 matching over 9 bases. Germline trimming cut 4 bases from V and 8 bases from J; bases unmatched to any gene: 6. The CDR3 has 14 residues. Per the germline V gene, CDR1 is SGHRS and CDR2 is YFSETQ. In DNA form, the CDR3 reads TGCGCCAGCAGCCGACAGGGGGTAGAGGAAAAACTGTTTTTT. This gives the protein CASSRQGVEEKLFF.

The chain combines TRBV5-1 with TRBJ2-7; 7 bases line up with TRBD1. V lost 4 bases, J lost 5 bases, and 12 bases stayed unmatched. Per the germline V gene, CDR1 is SGHRS and CDR2 is YFSETQ. This CDR3 has 15 residues. Here the CDR3 reads CASSQNPGQRNEQYF. The CDR3 DNA sequence: TGCGCCAGCAGCCAAAACCCGGGACAGAGGAACGAGCAGTACTTC.

The chain carries TRBV5-1 and TRBJ2-2; a possible D gene is TRBD1 (6 bases). This CDR3 contains 16 residues. Germline CDR1 SGHRS, CDR2 YFSETQ. Trimming shortened V by 0 bases and J by 6 bases, and 15 bases separated the two germline ends. The CDR3 protein is CASSLAGAGAPGELFF. In DNA form, the CDR3 reads TGCGCCAGCAGCTTGGCTGGGGCAGGGGCCCCCGGGGAGCTGTTTTTT.

The chain is built from TRBV7-9 and TRBJ2-7, with unresolved D. Germline V gives CDR1 SEHNR, CDR2 FQNEAQ (reference sequence). Between the trimmed V and J ends, which lost 5 bases and 7 bases, there was a span of 15 bases. The CDR3 consists of 13 residues. CDR3 sequence: CASSPGPPREQYF. The CDR3 DNA reads as TGTGCCAGCAGCCCTGGGCCTCCTCGGGAGCAGTACTTC.

The chain has TRBV3-1 (or the pseudogene TRBV3-2) and TRBJ1-2; D possibly corresponds to TRBD1 (5 bases). CDR3 length: 12 amino acids. Trimming left V 4 bases short and J 5 bases short, with 8 bases between. CDR1 LGHDT and CDR2 YNNKEL come from the germline V gene (reference sequence). The CDR3 sequence is CASSPGGYGYTF. The CDR3 DNA reads as TGTGCCAGCAGCCCCGGGGGGTATGGCTACACCTTC.

The chain recombines TRBV7-3 with TRBJ2-6; maybe TRBD2 (5 bases). CDR3 length: 16 amino acids. V gave up 2 bases and J gave up 0 bases, with 8 bases separating them. Per the germline V gene, CDR1 is SGHTA and CDR2 is FQGTGA. This chain's CDR3 is CASSLAGSSGANVLTF. The DNA for the CDR3 is TGTGCCAGCAGCTTAGCGGGTAGCTCTGGGGCCAACGTCCTGACTTTC.

The rearrangement links TRBV4-1 to TRBJ1-2; D is ambiguous. Germline CDR1 and CDR2: MGHRA and YSYEKL. The CDR3 is made up of 16 amino acids. V lost 0 bases to trimming and J lost 0 bases, with 11 bases between them. The CDR3 DNA reads TGCGCCAGCAGCCAAGATCCGGGTCCTCCTAACTATGGCTACACCTTC. Translating it yields CASSQDPGPPNYGYTF.

This chain connects TRBV5-1 to TRBJ2-7, with 11 bases lining up with TRBD2. The V gene's germline CDR1 is SGHRS and CDR2 YFSETQ. The CDR3 is 14 amino acids. V shed 3 bases and J 2 bases; nucleotides not matched to a gene: 1. CDR3 in amino acids: CASSSTSGAYEQYF. The DNA of the CDR3 is TGCGCCAGCAGCTCGACTAGCGGGGCCTACGAGCAGTACTTC.

V is TRBV7-2 and J is TRBJ1-2; TRBD1 agrees at 9 bases. Germline V CDR1 and CDR2: SGHTA, FQGNSA. V trimming: 2 bases; J trimming: 8 bases; junction bases outside the gene matches: 9. This CDR3 has 15 residues. Here the CDR3 DNA reads TGTGCCAGCAGCTTAAGGGTCACAGGGGGCCCGGGCTACACCTTC. Encoded protein: CASSLRVTGGPGYTF.

The J gene is TRBJ2-7, the V gene TRBV2; D remains unclear. This CDR3 is 11 amino acids long. The germline V gene has CDR1 SNHLY and CDR2 FYNNEI. V was clipped by 6 bases and J by 2 bases, with 5 bases between them. The CDR3 reads CASSPTYEQYF. The CDR3 DNA follows: TGTGCCAGCAGCCCAACCTACGAGCAGTACTTC.

The chain is built from TRBV5-8 and TRBJ2-2, with 9 bases matching TRBD2. The V gene end was trimmed by 4 bases and the J gene end by 7 bases; junction bases not matched to a gene: 11. Germline values: CDR1 SGHTS, CDR2 YDEGEE. This CDR3 is built from 16 residues. The chain's CDR3 is CASSRSGLAPRGELFF. CDR3 bases: TGTGCCAGCAGCCGATCGGGACTAGCTCCACGCGGGGAGCTGTTTTTT.

The chain is built from TRBV19 and TRBJ1-1; 7 bases fit TRBD1. Germline assignment: CDR1 LNHDA and CDR2 SQIVND (reference sequence). The CDR3 contains 14 residues. Unmatched junction bases numbered 9, after V lost 9 bases and J lost 2 bases. CDR3 sequence (DNA): TGTGCCAGACGCCGGGACAGCATCAACACTGAAGCTTTCTTT. Translation: CARRRDSINTEAFF.

This clone has only a few counts. The chain recombines TRBV20-1 with TRBJ1-1; 7 nucleotides agree with TRBD1. The CDR3 extends over 15 amino acids. Trimming at V came to 3 bases and at J to 3 bases, leaving 10 bases not matched to a gene. Germline CDR1 DFQATT, CDR2 SNEGSKA (reference sequence). The DNA for the CDR3 is TGCAGTGCTAGTTGGGTCAGGGGGTTTTACACTGAAGCTTTCTTT. It encodes CSASWVRGFYTEAFF.

The chain joins TRBV5-1 to TRBJ2-5; TRBD2 might be the D (7 bases). The CDR3 has 14 amino acids. Trimming took 1 base from V and 3 from J, leaving 10 bases between them. The germline CDR1 and CDR2 sequences are SGHRS and YFSETQ. CDR3 sequence: CASSLKGGKETQYF. The CDR3 DNA follows: TGCGCCAGCAGCTTGAAGGGGGGGAAAGAGACCCAGTACTTC.

V usage is TRBV2 and J usage is TRBJ2-5; tentative D call: TRBD2 (6 bases). There are 12 residues in the CDR3. Germline V lookup: CDR1 SNHLY, CDR2 FYNNEI. The V end was cut by 7 bases, the J end by 1 base, with 7 bases between. The chain's CDR3 is CASTGSQETQYF. The CDR3 DNA reads TGTGCCAGCACCGGGAGCCAAGAGACCCAGTACTTC. Full variable domain (remainder filled in from reference TRBV2 and TRBJ2-5): EPEVTQTPSHQVTQMGQEVILRCVPISNHLYFYWYRQILGQKVEFLVSFYNNEISEKSEIFDDQFSVERPDGSNFTLKIRSTKLEDSAMYFCASTGSQETQYFGPGTRLLVL.

The rearrangement joins TRBV28 to TRBJ2-7; 7 bases align to TRBD1. Germline loops: CDR1 MDHEN, CDR2 SYDVKM. The CDR3 contains 13 residues. Losses at the gene ends were 8 bases for V and 2 bases for J; bases not matched to a gene: 6. The CDR3 sequence: CASVTGQTYEQYF. Here the CDR3 DNA reads TGTGCCAGCGTCACGGGACAGACCTACGAGCAGTACTTC. The entire variable domain, with the rest obtained from reference TRBV28 and TRBJ2-7, is as follows: DVKVTQSSRYLVKRTGEKVFLECVQDMDHENMFWYRQDPGLGLRLIYFSYDVKMKEKGDIPEGYSVSREKKERFSLILESASTNQTSMYLCASVTGQTYEQYFGPGTRLTVT.

This clone appeared a few times. V is TRBV5-1 and J is TRBJ1-1; D not resolved. CDR3 length: 14 residues. V was pared by 4 bases and J by 0 bases, with 10 bases between. Looked up from germline, CDR1 is SGHRS and CDR2 is YFSETQ. The CDR3 region has the DNA TGCGCCAGCAGCGGAGGGTTGATGAACACTGAAGCTTTCTTT. Its translation is CASSGGLMNTEAFF.